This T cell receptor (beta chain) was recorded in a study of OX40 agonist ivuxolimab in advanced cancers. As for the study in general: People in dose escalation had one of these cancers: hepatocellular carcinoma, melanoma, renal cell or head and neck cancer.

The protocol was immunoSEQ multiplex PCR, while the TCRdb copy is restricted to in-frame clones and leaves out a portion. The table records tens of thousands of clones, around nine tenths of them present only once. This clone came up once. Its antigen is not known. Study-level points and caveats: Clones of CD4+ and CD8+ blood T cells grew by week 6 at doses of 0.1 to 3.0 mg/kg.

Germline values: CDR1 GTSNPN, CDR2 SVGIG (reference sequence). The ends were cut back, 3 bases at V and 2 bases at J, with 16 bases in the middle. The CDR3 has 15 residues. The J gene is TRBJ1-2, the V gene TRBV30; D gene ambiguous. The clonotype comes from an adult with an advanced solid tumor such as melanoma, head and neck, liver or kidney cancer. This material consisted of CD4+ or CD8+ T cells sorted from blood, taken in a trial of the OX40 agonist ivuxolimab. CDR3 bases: TGTGCCTGGAGCCTATCGCCCCTGGGGAACTATGGCTACACCTTC. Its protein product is CAWSLSPLGNYGYTF.